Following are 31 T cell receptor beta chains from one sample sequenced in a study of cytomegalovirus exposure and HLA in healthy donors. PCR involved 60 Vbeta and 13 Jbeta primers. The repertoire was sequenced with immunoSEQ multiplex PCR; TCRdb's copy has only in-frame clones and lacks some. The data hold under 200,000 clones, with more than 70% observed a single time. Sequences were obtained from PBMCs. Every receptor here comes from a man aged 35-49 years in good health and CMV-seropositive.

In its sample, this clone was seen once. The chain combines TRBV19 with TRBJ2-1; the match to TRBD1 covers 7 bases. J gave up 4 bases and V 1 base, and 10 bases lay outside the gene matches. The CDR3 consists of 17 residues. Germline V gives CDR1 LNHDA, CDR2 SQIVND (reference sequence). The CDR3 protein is CASSIGVNRGAYNEQFF. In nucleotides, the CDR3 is TGTGCCAGTAGTATAGGAGTCAACAGGGGCGCATACAATGAGCAGTTCTTC.

CDR3 sequence: CASSVAAGGNEQFF. The CDR3 nucleotides read TGTGCCAGCAGCGTTGCGGCGGGTGGAAATGAGCAGTTCTTC. This chain joins TRBV9 and TRBJ2-1, with a tentative D call TRBD2 (5 bases). The CDR3 extends over 14 amino acids. CDR1 and CDR2 (germline): SGDLS, YYNGEE. V gave up 2 bases and J gave up 7 bases, with 13 bases separating them.

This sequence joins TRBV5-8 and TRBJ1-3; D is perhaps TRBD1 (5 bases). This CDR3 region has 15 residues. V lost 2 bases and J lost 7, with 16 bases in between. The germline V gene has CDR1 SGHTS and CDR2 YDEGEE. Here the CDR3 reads CASSFGSLGGNTIYF. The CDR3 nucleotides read TGTGCCAGCAGCTTCGGATCCCTGGGGGGTAACACCATATATTTT.

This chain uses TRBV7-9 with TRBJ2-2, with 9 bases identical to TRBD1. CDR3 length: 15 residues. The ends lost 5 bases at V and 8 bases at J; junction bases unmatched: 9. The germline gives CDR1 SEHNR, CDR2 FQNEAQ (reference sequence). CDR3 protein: CASSPDRGGLGELFF. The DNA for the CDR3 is TGTGCCAGCAGCCCGGACAGGGGCGGACTAGGGGAGCTGTTTTTT.

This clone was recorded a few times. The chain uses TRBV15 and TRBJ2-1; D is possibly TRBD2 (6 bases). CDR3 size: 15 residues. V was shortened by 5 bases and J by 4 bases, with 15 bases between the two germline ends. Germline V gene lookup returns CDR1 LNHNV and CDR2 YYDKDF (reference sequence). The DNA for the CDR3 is TGTGCCACCAGCTTCCAAACCGGGGGATACAATGAGCAGTTCTTC. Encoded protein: CATSFQTGGYNEQFF. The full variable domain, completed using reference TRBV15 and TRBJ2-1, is DAMVIQNPRYQVTQFGKPVTLSCSQTLNHNVMYWYQQKSSQAPKLLFHYYDKDFNNEADTPDNFQSRRPNTSFCFLDIRSPGLGDTAMYLCATSFQTGGYNEQFFGPGTRLTVL.

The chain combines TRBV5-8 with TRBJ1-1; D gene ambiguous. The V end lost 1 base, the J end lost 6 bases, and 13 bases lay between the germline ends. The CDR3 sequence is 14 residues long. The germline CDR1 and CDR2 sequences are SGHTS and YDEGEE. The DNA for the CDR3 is TGTGCCAGCAGCTTGTTACCCCTGCTAGCTGAAGCTTTCTTT. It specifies CASSLLPLLAEAFF.

The CDR3 reads CAWSVGGANQPQHF. CDR3 nucleotide sequence: TGTGCCTGGAGTGTTGGGGGGGCCAATCAGCCCCAGCATTTT. The chain carries TRBV30 and TRBJ1-5, with D possibly matching TRBD1 (6 bases). This CDR3 spans 14 amino acids. Germline CDR1 GTSNPN, CDR2 SVGIG (reference sequence). Trimming shortened V by 0 bases and J by 3 bases, and 9 bases separated the two germline ends.

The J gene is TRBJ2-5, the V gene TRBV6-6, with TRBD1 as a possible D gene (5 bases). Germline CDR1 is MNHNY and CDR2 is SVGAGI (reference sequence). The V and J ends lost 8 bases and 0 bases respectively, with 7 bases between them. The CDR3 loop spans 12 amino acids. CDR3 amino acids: CASSGYQETQYF. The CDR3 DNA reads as TGTGCCAGCTCAGGGTACCAAGAGACCCAGTACTTC.

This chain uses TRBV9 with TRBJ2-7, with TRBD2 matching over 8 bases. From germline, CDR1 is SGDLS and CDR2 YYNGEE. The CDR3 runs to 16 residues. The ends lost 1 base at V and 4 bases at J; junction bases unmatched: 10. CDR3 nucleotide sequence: TGTGCCAGCAGCGTAAGGCGGGAGGCTATTGTTTACGAGCAGTACTTC. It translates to CASSVRREAIVYEQYF.

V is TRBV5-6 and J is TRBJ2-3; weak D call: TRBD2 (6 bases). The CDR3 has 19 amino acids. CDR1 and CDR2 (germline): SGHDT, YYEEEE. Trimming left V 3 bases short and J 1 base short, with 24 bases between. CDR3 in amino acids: CASSWGEAGTQVGTDTQYF. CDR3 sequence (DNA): TGTGCCAGCAGCTGGGGGGAGGCGGGTACCCAGGTAGGCACAGATACGCAGTATTTT. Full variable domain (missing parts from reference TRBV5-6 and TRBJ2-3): DAGVTQSPTHLIKTRGQQVTLRCSPKSGHDTVSWYQQALGQGPQFIFQYYEEEERQRGNFPDRFSGHQFPNYSSELNVNALLLGDSALYLCASSWGEAGTQVGTDTQYFGPGTRLTVL.

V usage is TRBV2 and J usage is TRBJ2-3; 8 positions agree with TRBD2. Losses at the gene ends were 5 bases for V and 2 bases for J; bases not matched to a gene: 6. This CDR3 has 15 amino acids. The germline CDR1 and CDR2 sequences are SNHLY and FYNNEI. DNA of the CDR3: TGTGCCAGCAGTAAGACTAGCGAGCCCACAGATACGCAGTATTTT. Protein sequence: CASSKTSEPTDTQYF.

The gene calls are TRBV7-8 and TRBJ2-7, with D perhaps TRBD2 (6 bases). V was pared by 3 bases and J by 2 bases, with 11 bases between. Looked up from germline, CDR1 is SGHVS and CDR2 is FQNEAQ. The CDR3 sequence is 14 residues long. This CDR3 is CASSLGTGAYEQYF. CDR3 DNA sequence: TGTGCCAGCAGCTTGGGGACGGGGGCCTACGAGCAGTACTTC.

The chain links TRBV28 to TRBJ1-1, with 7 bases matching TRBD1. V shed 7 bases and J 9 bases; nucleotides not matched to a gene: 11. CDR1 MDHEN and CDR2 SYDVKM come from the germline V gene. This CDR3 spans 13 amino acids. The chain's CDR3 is CASTGGTAFQAFF. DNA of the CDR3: TGTGCCAGCACCGGTGGGACAGCCTTTCAAGCTTTCTTT. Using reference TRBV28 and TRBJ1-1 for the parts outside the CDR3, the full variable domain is DVKVTQSSRYLVKRTGEKVFLECVQDMDHENMFWYRQDPGLGLRLIYFSYDVKMKEKGDIPEGYSVSREKKERFSLILESASTNQTSMYLCASTGGTAFQAFFGQGTRLTVV.

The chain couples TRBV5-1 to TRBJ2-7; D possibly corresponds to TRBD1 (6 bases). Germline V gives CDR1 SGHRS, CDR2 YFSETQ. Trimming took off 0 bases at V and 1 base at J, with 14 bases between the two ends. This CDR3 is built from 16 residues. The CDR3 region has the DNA TGCGCCAGCAGCTTGGCACCTAACAGGGCTTCCTACGAGCAGTACTTC. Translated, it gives CASSLAPNRASYEQYF. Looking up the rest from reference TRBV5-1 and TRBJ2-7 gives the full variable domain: KAGVTQTPRYLIKTRGQQVTLSCSPISGHRSVSWYQQTPGQGLQFLFEYFSETQRNKGNFPGRFSGRQFSNSRSEMNVSTLELGDSALYLCASSLAPNRASYEQYFGPGTRLTVT.

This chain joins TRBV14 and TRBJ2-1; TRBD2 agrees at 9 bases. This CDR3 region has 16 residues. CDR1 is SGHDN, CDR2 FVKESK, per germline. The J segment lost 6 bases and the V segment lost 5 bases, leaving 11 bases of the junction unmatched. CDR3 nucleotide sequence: TGTGCCAGCAGCTCCCTAGGGGCGGGAGGGCCCAATGAGCAGTTCTTC. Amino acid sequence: CASSSLGAGGPNEQFF.

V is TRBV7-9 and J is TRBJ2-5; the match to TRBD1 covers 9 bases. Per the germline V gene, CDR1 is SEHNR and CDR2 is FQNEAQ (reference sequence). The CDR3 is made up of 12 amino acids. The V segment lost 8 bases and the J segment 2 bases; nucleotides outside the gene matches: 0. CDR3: CASDRGQETQYF. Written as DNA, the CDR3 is TGTGCCAGCGACAGGGGGCAAGAGACCCAGTACTTC.

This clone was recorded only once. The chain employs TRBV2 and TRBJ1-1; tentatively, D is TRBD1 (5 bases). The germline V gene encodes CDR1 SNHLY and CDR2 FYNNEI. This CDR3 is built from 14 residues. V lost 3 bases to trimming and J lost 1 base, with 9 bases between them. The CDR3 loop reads CASSDQGANTEAFF. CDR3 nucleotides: TGTGCCAGCAGTGATCAGGGTGCGAACACTGAAGCTTTCTTT.

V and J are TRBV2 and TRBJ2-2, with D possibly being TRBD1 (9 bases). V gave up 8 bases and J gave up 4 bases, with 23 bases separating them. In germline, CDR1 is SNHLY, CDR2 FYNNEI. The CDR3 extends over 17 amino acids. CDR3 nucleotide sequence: TGTGCCAGCCTTGAGGTAGCGGGACAGGGTTCCACCGGGGAGCTGTTTTTT. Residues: CASLEVAGQGSTGELFF.

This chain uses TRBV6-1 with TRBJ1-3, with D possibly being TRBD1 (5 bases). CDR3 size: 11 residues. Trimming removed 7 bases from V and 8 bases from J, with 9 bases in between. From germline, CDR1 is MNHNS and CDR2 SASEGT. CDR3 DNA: TGTGCCAGCATCTTAGGGGACACCATATATTTT. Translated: CASILGDTIYF.

The CDR3 coding sequence is TGCGCCAGCAGCCAAAGCGGGTTGGAGTATACGCAGTATTTT. Protein product: CASSQSGLEYTQYF. The chain couples TRBV4-1 to TRBJ2-3, with D maybe TRBD2 (6 bases). The V end lost 2 bases, the J end lost 7 bases, and 13 bases lay between the germline ends. Germline assignment: CDR1 MGHRA and CDR2 YSYEKL. The CDR3 loop spans 14 amino acids.

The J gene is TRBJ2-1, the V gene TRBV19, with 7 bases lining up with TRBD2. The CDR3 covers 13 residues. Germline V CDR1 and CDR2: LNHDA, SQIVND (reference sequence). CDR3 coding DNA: TGTGCAGCAGGGACTAACTCCTACAATGAGCAGTTCTTC. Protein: CAAGTNSYNEQFF. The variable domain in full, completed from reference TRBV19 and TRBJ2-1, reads DGGITQSPKYLFRKEGQNVTLSCEQNLNHDAMYWYRQDPGQGLRLIYYSQIVNDFQKGDIAEGYSVSREKKESFPLTVTSAQKNPTAFYLCAAGTNSYNEQFFGPGTRLTVL.

DNA for the CDR3: TGTGCCATTAATAGCGGGAGTTCCGGAGAGACCCAGTACTTC. This codes for CAINSGSSGETQYF. The V call is TRBV2, the J call TRBJ2-5; 9 bases align to TRBD2. V was pared by 10 bases and J by 4 bases, with 10 bases of the junction left unmatched. Germline V gene data show CDR1 as SNHLY and CDR2 as FYNNEI. CDR3 size: 14 residues.

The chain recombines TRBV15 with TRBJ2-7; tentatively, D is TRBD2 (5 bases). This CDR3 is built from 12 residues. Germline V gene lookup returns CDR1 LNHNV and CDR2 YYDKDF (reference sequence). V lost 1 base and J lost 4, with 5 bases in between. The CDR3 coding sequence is TGTGCCACCAGCAGAGGAGGGTACGAGCAGTACTTC. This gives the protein CATSRGGYEQYF.

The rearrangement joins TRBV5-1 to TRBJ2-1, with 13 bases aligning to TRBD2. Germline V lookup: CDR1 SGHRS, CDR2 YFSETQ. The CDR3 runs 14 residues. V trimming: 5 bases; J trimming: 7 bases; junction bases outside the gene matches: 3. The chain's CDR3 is CASRRTSGSNEQFF. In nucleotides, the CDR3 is TGCGCCAGCAGACGGACTAGCGGGAGTAATGAGCAGTTCTTC.

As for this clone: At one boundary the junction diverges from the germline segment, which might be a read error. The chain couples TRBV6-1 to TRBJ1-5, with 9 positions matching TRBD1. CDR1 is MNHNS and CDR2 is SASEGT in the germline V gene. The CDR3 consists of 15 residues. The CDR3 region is CASREGTGWYQPQHF. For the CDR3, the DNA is TGTGCCAGCAGAGAAGGGACAGGGTGGTATCAGCCCCAGCATTTT.

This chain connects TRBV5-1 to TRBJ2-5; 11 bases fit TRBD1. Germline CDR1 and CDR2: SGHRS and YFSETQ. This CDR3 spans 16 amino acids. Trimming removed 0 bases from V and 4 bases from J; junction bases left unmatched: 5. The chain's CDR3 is CASSLAAGTGGETQYF. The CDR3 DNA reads TGCGCCAGCAGCTTGGCGGCCGGGACAGGGGGAGAGACCCAGTACTTC.

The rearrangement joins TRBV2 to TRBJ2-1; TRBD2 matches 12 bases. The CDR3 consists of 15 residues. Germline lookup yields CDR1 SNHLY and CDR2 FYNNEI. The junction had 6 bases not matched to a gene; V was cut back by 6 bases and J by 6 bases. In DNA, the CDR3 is TGTGCCAGCAGCCGGACTAGCGGGACGGGCAATGAGCAGTTCTTC. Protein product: CASSRTSGTGNEQFF.

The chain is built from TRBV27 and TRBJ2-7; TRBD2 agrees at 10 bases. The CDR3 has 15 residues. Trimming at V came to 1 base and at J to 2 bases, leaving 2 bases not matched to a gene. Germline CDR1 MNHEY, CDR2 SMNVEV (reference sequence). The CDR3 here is CASSLFGLAAYEQYF. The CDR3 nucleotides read TGTGCCAGCAGTTTATTTGGACTAGCGGCCTACGAGCAGTACTTC.

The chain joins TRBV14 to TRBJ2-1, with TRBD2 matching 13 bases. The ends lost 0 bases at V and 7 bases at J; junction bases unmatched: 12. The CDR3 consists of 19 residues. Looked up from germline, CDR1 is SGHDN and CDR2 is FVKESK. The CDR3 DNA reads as TGTGCCAGCAGCCAAGATCGGTCTGCGACTAGCGGGAGGTTTAATGAGCAGTTCTTC. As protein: CASSQDRSATSGRFNEQFF.

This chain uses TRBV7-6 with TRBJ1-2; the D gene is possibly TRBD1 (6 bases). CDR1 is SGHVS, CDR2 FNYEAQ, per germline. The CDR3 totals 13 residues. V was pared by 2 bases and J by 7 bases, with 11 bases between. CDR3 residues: CASSLQSGVGYTF. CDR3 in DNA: TGTGCCAGCAGCTTACAGTCAGGGGTTGGCTACACCTTC.

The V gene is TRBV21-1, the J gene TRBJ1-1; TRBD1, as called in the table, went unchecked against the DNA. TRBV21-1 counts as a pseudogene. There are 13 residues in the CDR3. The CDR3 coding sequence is TGTGCCAGCAGCCTGCGACAGGGGATAGAAGCTTTCTTT. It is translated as CASSLRQGIEAFF.